These 20 T cell receptor beta chains came from one sample sequenced in a study of cytomegalovirus exposure and HLA in healthy donors. Vbeta (60) and Jbeta (13) primers were used in the PCR. Produced via immunoSEQ multiplex PCR; TCRdb's table is partial and in-frame only. Found here are some 200,000 clones, approximately 70% of them singletons; the top ten hold about 2.8%. The sequenced material came from PBMCs. These receptors were taken from a man in his forties in good health and CMV-seropositive.

The rearrangement links TRBV28 to TRBJ2-1, with 9 nucleotides matching TRBD2. Trimming cost V 3 bases and J 6 bases; bases outside gene matches: 3. The CDR3 has 14 amino acids. Looked up from germline, CDR1 is MDHEN and CDR2 is SYDVKM. The CDR3 loop reads CASSLGGGANEQFF. The CDR3 DNA reads TGTGCCAGCAGTTTGGGCGGGGGGGCCAATGAGCAGTTCTTC.

The table lists this clone with a few counts. The V gene is TRBV19, the J gene TRBJ1-2; 8 bases are a match to TRBD1. CDR1 and CDR2 from the germline V gene are LNHDA and SQIVND (reference sequence). J was trimmed by 4 bases and V by 9 bases; bases with no gene match: 13. The CDR3 has 15 residues. The DNA of the CDR3 is TGTGCCAGCCACTCCTTGCAGGGGGCTATCTATGGCTACACCTTC. It specifies CASHSLQGAIYGYTF.

V is TRBV6-5 and J is TRBJ1-6, with 8 bases matching TRBD1. This CDR3 comprises 13 residues. CDR1 MNHEY and CDR2 SVGAGI come from the germline V gene. Trimming took 6 bases from V and 10 from J; bases not matched to a gene: 5. CDR3 sequence: CASRKTGDSPLHF. The CDR3 coding sequence is TGTGCCAGCAGGAAGACAGGGGACTCACCCCTCCACTTT.

This chain links TRBV27 with TRBJ2-2, with no clear D. CDR3 length: 16 amino acids. Trimming left V 6 bases short and J 1 base short, with 15 bases between. The germline gives CDR1 MNHEY, CDR2 SMNVEV (reference sequence). DNA for the CDR3: TGTGCCAGCAGGGGTCAACAGATGATGAACACCGGGGAGCTGTTTTTT. Amino acid sequence: CASRGQQMMNTGELFF.

The chain carries TRBV13 and TRBJ2-3; 7 positions match TRBD1. V lost 4 bases, J lost 2 bases, and 6 bases stayed unmatched. The CDR3 is 15 residues long. The germline V gene encodes CDR1 PRHDT and CDR2 FYEKMQ (reference sequence). CDR3 sequence: CASSSWGQNTDTQYF. The DNA for the CDR3 is TGTGCCAGCAGCTCTTGGGGACAGAACACAGATACGCAGTATTTT.

The chain has TRBV10-2 and TRBJ2-2, with 9 bases identical to TRBD1. After removal of 3 bases from V and 6 bases from J, the junction contained 17 bases not matched to a gene. The CDR3 is 19 amino acids. Germline CDR1 and CDR2: WSHSY and SAAADI. In DNA, the CDR3 is TGCGCCAGCAGTGACCCCGACTATACCCTCCGGACAGGGGCCGGGGAGCTGTTTTTT. Translating gives CASSDPDYTLRTGAGELFF.

V usage is TRBV29-1 and J usage is TRBJ1-2; no clear D gene. The CDR3 extends over 13 amino acids. The germline gives CDR1 SQVTM, CDR2 ANQGSEA. V shed 5 bases and J shed 5 bases, with 15 bases lying between them. CDR3 in amino acids: CSVSREPIYGYTF. In DNA, the CDR3 is TGCAGCGTTTCCCGGGAACCGATTTATGGCTACACCTTC.

V and J are TRBV7-6 and TRBJ2-1, with D uncertain. The CDR3 spans 13 residues. The germline V and J ends were trimmed by 5 bases and 9 bases, with 14 bases remaining between them. Germline CDR1 is SGHVS and CDR2 is FNYEAQ. The CDR3 sequence: CASSKVGASEQFF. For the CDR3, the DNA is TGTGCCAGCAGCAAGGTGGGCGCCAGTGAGCAGTTCTTC.

V gene TRBV11-2 combines with J gene TRBJ1-5, with D possibly being TRBD1 (6 bases). Looked up from germline, CDR1 is SGHAT and CDR2 is FQNNGV. The CDR3 is made up of 16 amino acids. V dropped 1 base and J dropped 5 bases, with 15 bases sitting between them. CDR3 loop: CASSLVEGQGYQPQHF. CDR3 sequence (DNA): TGTGCCAGCAGCTTAGTCGAGGGCCAGGGGTATCAGCCCCAGCATTTT.

V gene TRBV9 combines with J gene TRBJ2-7, with a possible D match to TRBD1 (5 bases). This CDR3 spans 14 amino acids. V gave up 3 bases and J gave up 2 bases, with 12 bases separating them. CDR1 is SGDLS, CDR2 YYNGEE, per germline. The CDR3 here is CASSASTDTYEQYF. CDR3 sequence (DNA): TGTGCCAGCAGCGCGTCGACAGATACCTACGAGCAGTACTTC.

The chain employs TRBV9 and TRBJ1-1; 9 bases line up with TRBD1. CDR3 length: 16 amino acids. Germline V lookup: CDR1 SGDLS, CDR2 YYNGEE. J lost 3 bases, V lost 0 bases, and 6 bases had no gene match. CDR3: CASSVGGTGRYTEAFF. CDR3 nucleotides: TGTGCCAGCAGCGTAGGCGGGACAGGGCGGTACACTGAAGCTTTCTTT.

The CDR3 is CSYRTPTRDTQYF. For the CDR3, the DNA is TGCAGCTACAGGACCCCAACCCGGGATACGCAGTATTTT. The chain employs TRBV29-1 and TRBJ2-3; TRBD1 is a possible D gene (5 bases). The CDR3 runs to 13 residues. V lost 8 bases to trimming and J lost 6 bases, with 18 bases between them. In germline, CDR1 is SQVTM, CDR2 ANQGSEA.

The rearrangement links TRBV11-1 to TRBJ2-7; TRBD1 is a possible D gene (5 bases). V gave up 2 bases and J gave up 1 base, with 15 bases separating them. Germline V gene sequence: CDR1 SGHAT, CDR2 FQDESV (reference sequence). The CDR3 has 16 residues. The CDR3 reads CASSLSFTAGSYEQYF. The CDR3 DNA is TGTGCCAGCAGCTTATCTTTTACGGCAGGGTCCTACGAGCAGTACTTC.

The genes are TRBV5-4 and TRBJ1-2, with D tentatively TRBD1 (5 bases). The germline gives CDR1 SGHNT, CDR2 YYREEE (reference sequence). This CDR3 comprises 16 residues. The V end lost 4 bases, the J end lost 2 bases, and 18 bases lay between the germline ends. CDR3 region: CASSNGGGAGNYGYTF. The CDR3 bases are TGTGCCAGCAGCAACGGTGGCGGGGCTGGAAACTATGGCTACACCTTC.

The chain links TRBV7-7 to TRBJ2-5; D gene unclear. CDR1 and CDR2 (germline): SSHAT, FNYEAQ (reference sequence). Trimming pared 4 bases from V and 2 bases from J, leaving 8 bases between. The CDR3 sequence is 13 residues long. In DNA, the CDR3 is TGTGCCAGCAGCTCGCACCTACAAGAGACCCAGTACTTC. Protein: CASSSHLQETQYF.

The gene calls are TRBV27 and TRBJ1-2; possibly TRBD1 for D (6 bases). Germline values: CDR1 MNHEY, CDR2 SMNVEV (reference sequence). The CDR3 sequence is 13 residues long. Deletions cut 8 bases from V and 4 bases from J, with 14 bases between. In DNA form, the CDR3 reads TGTGCCAGCGCGGGGGGCTGGATCTATGGCTACACCTTC. It translates to CASAGGWIYGYTF.

J is TRBJ1-5 and V is TRBV29-1; D is unclear. The CDR3 is made up of 9 amino acids. The V and J ends lost 6 bases and 6 bases respectively, with 3 bases between them. Germline values: CDR1 SQVTM, CDR2 ANQGSEA. This CDR3 is CSVLQPQHF. The CDR3 nucleotides are TGCAGCGTCCTTCAGCCCCAGCATTTT.

This clone was counted between two and nine times. The DNA is left out, because the CDR3 cannot be placed on it with certainty; the CDR3 is given as TCRdb lists it. The genes are TRBV5-1 and TRBJ2-2; the D call of TRBD2 is as the table states it, not checked on the DNA. Germline V lookup: CDR1 SGHRS, CDR2 YFSETQ. The CDR3 has 18 amino acids, counting both end residues. The CDR3 loop is CASSLDIAGGFKPGSCFF.

Points on this clone: The junction departs from germline at one end; a sequencing error may be responsible. The chain combines TRBV6-1 with TRBJ1-5; D gene uncertain. This CDR3 is 14 amino acids long. Germline CDR1 MNHNS, CDR2 SASEGT. CDR3 DNA: TGTGCCAGCTGTGAGGGAGCCTTCAATCAGCCCCAGCATTTT. Amino acid sequence: CASCEGAFNQPQHF.

The genes are TRBV9 and TRBJ1-3; D is perhaps TRBD1 (5 bases). The CDR3 covers 15 residues. Per the germline V gene, CDR1 is SGDLS and CDR2 is YYNGEE. The V end was cut by 0 bases, the J end by 2 bases, with 9 bases between. The CDR3 sequence: CASSVGGEPGNTIYF. CDR3 coding DNA: TGTGCCAGCAGCGTAGGGGGGGAACCTGGAAACACCATATATTTT.